What follows describes a single TCR beta chain. Antigen: not known. The source of the sample is a study of early T cells in non-severe SARS-CoV-2 infection. Looking at the study overall: Sequenced material consisted of bulk RNA (from unsorted whole blood), and chains were unpaired. Findings and limits, study-wide: Matches to VDJdb favored anti-spike CD8 responses and missed private and CD4 specificities.

Researchers tagged individual cDNA molecules with unique molecular identifiers. MiXCR was run by TCRdb on the 5' RACE reads, yielding one entry per CDR3 protein. Seen here are more than 85,000 distinct CDR3 sequences, 15% to 20% observed once, and the top ten hold just over 5%. V was clipped by 3 bases and J by 3 bases, with 9 bases between them. The V gene's germline CDR1 is KGHSH and CDR2 LQKENI. CDR3 length equals 14 residues. This clonotype was obtained from an adult who was a healthcare worker with PCR-confirmed SARS-CoV-2 infection or an uninfected control (not recorded which). The chain combines TRBV18 with TRBJ1-5; no reliable D call. The material was whole blood, obtained at baseline. CDR3 residues: CASSPGRINQPQHF. The DNA of the CDR3 is TGTGCCAGCTCACCTGGACGGATCAATCAGCCCCAGCATTTT.